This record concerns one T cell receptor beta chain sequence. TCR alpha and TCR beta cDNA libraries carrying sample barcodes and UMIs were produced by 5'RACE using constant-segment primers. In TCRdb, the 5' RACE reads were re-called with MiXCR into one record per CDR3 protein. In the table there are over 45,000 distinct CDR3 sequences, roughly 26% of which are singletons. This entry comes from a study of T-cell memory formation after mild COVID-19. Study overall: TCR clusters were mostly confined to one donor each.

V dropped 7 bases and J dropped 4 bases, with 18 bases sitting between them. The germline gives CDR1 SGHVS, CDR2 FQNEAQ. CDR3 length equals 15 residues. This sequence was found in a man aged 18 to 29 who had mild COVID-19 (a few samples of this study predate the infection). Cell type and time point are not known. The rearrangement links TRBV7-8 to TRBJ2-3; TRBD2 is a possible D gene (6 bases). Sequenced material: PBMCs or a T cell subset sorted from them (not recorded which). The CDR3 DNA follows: TGTGCCAGCACGCGCCGGGAGCGCGTTTCAGATACGCAGTATTTT. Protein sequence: CASTRRERVSDTQYF.